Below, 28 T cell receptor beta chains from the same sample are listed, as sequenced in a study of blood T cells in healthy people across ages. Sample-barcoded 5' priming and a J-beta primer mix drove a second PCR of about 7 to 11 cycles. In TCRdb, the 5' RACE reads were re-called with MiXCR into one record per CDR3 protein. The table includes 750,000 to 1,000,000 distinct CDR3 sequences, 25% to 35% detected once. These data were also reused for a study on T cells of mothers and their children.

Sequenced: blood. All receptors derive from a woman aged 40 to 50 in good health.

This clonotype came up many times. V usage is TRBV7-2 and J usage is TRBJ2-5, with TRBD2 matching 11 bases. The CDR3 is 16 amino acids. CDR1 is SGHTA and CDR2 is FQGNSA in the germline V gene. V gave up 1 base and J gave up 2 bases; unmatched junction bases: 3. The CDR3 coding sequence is TGTGCCAGCAGCTTAGGTCGGACTAGCGGGCAAGAGACCCAGTACTTC. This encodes CASSLGRTSGQETQYF. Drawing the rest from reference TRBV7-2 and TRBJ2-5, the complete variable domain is GAGVSQSPSNKVTEKGKDVELRCDPISGHTALYWYRQSLGQGLEFLIYFQGNSAPDKSGLPSDRFSAERTGGSVSTLTIQRTQQEDSAVYLCASSLGRTSGQETQYFGPGTRLLVL.

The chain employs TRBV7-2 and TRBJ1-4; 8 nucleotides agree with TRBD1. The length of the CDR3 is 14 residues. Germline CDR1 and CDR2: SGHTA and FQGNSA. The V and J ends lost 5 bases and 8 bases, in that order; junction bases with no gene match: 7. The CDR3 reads CASSAQGAHEKLFF. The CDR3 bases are TGTGCCAGCAGCGCTCAGGGGGCGCACGAAAAACTGTTTTTT.

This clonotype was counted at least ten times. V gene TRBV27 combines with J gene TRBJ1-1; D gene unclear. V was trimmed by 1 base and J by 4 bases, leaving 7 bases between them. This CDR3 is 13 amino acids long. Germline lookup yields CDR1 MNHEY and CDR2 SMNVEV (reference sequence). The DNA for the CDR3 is TGTGCCAGCAGTTTATACCGGGTCACTGAAGCTTTCTTT. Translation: CASSLYRVTEAFF.

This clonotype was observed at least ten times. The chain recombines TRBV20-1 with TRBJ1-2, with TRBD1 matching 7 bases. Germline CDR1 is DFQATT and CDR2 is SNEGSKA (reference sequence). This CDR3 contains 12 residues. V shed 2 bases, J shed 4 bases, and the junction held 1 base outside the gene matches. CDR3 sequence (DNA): TGCAGTGCTAGACAGGGGGTCTATGGCTACACCTTC. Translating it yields CSARQGVYGYTF.

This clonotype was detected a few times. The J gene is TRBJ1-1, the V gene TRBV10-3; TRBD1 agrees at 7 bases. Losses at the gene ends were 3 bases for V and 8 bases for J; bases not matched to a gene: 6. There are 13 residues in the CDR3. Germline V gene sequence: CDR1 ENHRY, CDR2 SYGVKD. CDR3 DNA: TGTGCCATCAGTGAAGGGACAGTTGACGAAGCTTTCTTT. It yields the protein CAISEGTVDEAFF.

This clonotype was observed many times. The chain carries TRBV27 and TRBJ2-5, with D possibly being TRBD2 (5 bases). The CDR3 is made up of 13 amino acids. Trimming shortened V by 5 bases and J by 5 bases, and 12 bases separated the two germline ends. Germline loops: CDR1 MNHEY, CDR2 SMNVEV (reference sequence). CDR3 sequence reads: CASSRTFSETQYF. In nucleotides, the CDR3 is TGTGCCAGCAGTAGGACTTTCTCCGAGACCCAGTACTTC.

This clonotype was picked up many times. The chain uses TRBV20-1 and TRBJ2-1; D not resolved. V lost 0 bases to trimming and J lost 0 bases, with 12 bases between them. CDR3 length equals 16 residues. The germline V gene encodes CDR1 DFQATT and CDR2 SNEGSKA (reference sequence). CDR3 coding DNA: TGCAGTGCTAGAGATACCGTTCCCCGCTCCTACAATGAGCAGTTCTTC. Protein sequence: CSARDTVPRSYNEQFF.

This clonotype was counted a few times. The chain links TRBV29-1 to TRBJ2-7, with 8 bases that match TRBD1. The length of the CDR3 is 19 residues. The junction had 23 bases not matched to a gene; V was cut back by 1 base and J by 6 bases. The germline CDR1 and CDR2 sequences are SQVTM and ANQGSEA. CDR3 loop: CSVEATGTGSGILVTEQYF. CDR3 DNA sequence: TGCAGCGTTGAAGCTACCGGGACAGGCTCCGGGATTCTGGTAACCGAGCAGTACTTC.

This CDR3 reads CASSLLGLAGALEETQYF. DNA of the CDR3: TGCGCCAGCAGCCTACTTGGACTAGCGGGAGCTCTCGAGGAGACCCAGTACTTC. The chain is built from TRBV5-1 and TRBJ2-5; the match to TRBD2 covers 13 bases. This CDR3 is 18 amino acids long. From germline, CDR1 is SGHRS and CDR2 YFSETQ. V shed 4 bases, J shed 5 bases, and the junction held 14 bases outside the gene matches. Combining the CDR3 with reference TRBV5-1 and TRBJ2-5 gives the whole variable domain KAGVTQTPRYLIKTRGQQVTLSCSPISGHRSVSWYQQTPGQGLQFLFEYFSETQRNKGNFPGRFSGRQFSNSRSEMNVSTLELGDSALYLCASSLLGLAGALEETQYFGPGTRLLVL.

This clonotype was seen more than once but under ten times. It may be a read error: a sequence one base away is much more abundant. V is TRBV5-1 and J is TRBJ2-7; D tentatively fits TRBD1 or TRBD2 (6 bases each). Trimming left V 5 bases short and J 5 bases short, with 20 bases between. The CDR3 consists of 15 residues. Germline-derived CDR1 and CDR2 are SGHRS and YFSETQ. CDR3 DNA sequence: TGCGCCAGCAGGGGGGCGGGGTCCACCCCTAACGAGCAGTACTTC. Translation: CASRGAGSTPNEQYF. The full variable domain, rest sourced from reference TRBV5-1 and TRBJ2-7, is KAGVTQTPRYLIKTRGQQVTLSCSPISGHRSVSWYQQTPGQGLQFLFEYFSETQRNKGNFPGRFSGRQFSNSRSEMNVSTLELGDSALYLCASRGAGSTPNEQYFGPGTRLTVT.

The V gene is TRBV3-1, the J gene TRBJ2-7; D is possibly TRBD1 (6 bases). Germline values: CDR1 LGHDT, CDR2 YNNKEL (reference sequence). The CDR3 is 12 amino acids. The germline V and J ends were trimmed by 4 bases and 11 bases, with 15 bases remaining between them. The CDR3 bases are TGTGCCAGCAGCCGAACAGGGATTGGAAAGTACTTC. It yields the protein CASSRTGIGKYF.

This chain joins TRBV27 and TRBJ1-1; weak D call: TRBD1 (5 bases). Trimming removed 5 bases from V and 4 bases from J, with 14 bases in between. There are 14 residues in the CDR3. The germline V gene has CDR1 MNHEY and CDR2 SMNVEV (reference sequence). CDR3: CASSPGDGTTEAFF. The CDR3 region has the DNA TGTGCCAGCAGTCCGGGGGACGGGACCACTGAAGCTTTCTTT.

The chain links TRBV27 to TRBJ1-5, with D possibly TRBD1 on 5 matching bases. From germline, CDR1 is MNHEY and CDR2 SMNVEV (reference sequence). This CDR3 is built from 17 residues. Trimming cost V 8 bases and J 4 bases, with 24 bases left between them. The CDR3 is CASGVGVAGTRNQPQHF. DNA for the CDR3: TGTGCCAGCGGAGTAGGGGTGGCAGGGACGAGGAATCAGCCCCAGCATTTT.

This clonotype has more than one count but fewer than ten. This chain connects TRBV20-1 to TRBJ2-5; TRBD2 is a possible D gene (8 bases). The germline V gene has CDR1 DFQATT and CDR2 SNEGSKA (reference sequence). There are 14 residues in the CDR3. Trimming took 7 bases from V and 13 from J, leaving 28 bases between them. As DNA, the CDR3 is TGCAGTGTAAAGATACCGGGACAGCCGGGACTAGGGTACTTC. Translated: CSVKIPGQPGLGYF.

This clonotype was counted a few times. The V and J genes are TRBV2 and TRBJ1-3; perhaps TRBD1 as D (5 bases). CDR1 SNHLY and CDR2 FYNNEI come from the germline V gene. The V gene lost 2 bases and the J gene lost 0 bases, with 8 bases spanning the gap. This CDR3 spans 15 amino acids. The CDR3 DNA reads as TGTGCCAGCAGTGAATACGACAGCTCTGGAAACACCATATATTTT. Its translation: CASSEYDSSGNTIYF. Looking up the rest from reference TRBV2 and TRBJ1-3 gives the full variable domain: EPEVTQTPSHQVTQMGQEVILRCVPISNHLYFYWYRQILGQKVEFLVSFYNNEISEKSEIFDDQFSVERPDGSNFTLKIRSTKLEDSAMYFCASSEYDSSGNTIYFGEGSWLTVV.

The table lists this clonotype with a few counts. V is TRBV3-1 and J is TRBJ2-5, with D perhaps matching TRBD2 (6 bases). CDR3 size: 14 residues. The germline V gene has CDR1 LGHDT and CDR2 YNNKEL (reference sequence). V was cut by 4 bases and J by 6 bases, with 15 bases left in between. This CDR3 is CASSRDAGGKTQYF. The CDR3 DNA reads TGTGCCAGCAGCCGGGACGCCGGGGGAAAGACCCAGTACTTC.

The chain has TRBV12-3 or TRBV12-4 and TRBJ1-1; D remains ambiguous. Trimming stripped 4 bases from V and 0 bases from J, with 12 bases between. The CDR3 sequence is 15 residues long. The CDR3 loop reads CASSSPGIMNTEAFF. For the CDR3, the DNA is TGTGCCAGCAGTTCCCCCGGGATCATGAACACTGAAGCTTTCTTT.

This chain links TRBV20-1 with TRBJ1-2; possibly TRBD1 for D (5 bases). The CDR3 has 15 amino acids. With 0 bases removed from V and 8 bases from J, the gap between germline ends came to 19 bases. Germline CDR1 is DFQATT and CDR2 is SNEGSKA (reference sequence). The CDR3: CSARDSSVGAEGYTF. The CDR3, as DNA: TGCAGTGCTAGAGATTCAAGCGTTGGGGCGGAGGGCTACACCTTC.

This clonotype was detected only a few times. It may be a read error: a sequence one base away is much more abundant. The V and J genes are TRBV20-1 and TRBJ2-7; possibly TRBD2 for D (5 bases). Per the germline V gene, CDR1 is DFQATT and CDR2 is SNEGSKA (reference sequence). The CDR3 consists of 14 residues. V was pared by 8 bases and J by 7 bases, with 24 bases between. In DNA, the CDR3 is TGCAGTACTCATGGTGCTAGTGACTACAATGAGCAGTACTTC. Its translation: CSTHGASDYNEQYF.

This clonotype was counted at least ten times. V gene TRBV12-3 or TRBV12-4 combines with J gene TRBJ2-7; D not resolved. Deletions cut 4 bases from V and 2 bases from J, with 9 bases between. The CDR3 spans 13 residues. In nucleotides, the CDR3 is TGTGCCAGCAGTTATCAGTCCGCCTACGAGCAGTACTTC. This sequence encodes CASSYQSAYEQYF.

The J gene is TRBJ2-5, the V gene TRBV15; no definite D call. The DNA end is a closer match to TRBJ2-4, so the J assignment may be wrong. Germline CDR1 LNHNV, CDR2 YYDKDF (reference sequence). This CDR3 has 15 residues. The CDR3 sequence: CATSREFKRKNIQYF. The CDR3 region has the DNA TGTGCCACCAGCAGAGAATTCAAGCGAAAAAACATTCAGTACTTC.

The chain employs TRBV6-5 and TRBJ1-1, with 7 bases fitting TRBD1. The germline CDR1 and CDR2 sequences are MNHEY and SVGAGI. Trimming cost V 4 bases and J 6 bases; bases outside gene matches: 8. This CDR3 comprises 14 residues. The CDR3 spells CASSSTGIIAEAFF. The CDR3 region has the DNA TGTGCCAGCAGTTCGACAGGGATAATCGCTGAAGCTTTCTTT.

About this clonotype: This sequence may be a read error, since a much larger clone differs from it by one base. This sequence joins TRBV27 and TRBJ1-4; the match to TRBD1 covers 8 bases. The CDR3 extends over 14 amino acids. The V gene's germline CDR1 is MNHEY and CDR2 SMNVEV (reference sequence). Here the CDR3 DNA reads TGTACCAGCAGTTTACAGGGGGGTGAAGAAAAACTGTTTTTT. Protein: CTSSLQGGEEKLFF.

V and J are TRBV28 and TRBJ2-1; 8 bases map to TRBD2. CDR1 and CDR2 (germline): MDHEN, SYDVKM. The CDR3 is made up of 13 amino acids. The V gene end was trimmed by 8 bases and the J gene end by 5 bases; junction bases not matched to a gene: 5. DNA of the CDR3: TGTGCCAGCGAACTAGCGGACAACAATGAGCAGTTCTTC. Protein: CASELADNNEQFF.

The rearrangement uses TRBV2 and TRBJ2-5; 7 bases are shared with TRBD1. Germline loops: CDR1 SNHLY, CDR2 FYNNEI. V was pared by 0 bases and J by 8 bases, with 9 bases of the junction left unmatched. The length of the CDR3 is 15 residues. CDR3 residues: CASSEARGTVETQYF. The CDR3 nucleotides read TGTGCCAGCAGTGAAGCGCGTGGGACAGTCGAAACCCAGTACTTC.

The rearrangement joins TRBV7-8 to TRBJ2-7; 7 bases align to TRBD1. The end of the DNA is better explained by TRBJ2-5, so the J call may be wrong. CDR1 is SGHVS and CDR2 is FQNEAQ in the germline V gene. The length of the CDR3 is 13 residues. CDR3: CASITTGAQTQYF. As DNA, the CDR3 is TGTGCCAGCATTACTACAGGGGCCCAGACCCAGTACTTC.

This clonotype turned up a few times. DNA for the CDR3: TGCAGCGCGACAGTATACCAAGAGACCCAGTACTTC. It is translated as CSATVYQETQYF. The genes are TRBV29-1 and TRBJ2-5; D is perhaps TRBD1 (5 bases). Trimming removed 7 bases at V and 0 bases at J, with 9 bases between. The V gene's germline CDR1 is SQVTM and CDR2 ANQGSEA. CDR3 size: 12 residues.

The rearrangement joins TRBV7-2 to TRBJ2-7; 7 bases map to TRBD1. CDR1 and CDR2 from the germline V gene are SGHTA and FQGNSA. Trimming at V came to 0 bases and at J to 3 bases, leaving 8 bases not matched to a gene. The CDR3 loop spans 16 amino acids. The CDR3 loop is CASSLADRVVIYEQYF. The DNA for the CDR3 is TGTGCCAGCAGCTTAGCCGACAGGGTGGTAATCTACGAGCAGTACTTC.